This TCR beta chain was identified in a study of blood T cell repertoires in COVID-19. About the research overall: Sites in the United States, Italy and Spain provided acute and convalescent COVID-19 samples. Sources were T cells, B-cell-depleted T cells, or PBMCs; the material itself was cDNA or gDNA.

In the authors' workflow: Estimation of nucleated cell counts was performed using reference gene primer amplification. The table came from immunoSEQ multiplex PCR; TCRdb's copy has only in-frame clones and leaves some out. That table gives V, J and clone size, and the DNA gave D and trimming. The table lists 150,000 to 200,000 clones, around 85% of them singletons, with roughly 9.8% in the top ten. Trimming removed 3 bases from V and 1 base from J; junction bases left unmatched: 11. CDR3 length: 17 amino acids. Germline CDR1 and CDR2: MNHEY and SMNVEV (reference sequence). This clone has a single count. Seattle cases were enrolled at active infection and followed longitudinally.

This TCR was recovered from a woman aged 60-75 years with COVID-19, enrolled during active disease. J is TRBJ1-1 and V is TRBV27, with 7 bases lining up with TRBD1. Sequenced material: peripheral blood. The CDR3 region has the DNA TGTGCCAGCAGTTTGAACCCGGACAGGCCGGGGAACACTGAAGCTTTCTTT. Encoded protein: CASSLNPDRPGNTEAFF.